This T cell receptor beta chain was sequenced for a study of T-cell memory formation after mild COVID-19. TCRdb re-called the 5' RACE reads through MiXCR, storing one row per CDR3 protein. This table has approximately 570,000 distinct CDR3 sequences, over 15% appearing once. This clonotype was observed a handful of times. The clonotype comes from an adult woman who had mild COVID-19 (a few samples of this study predate the infection). Cell type and time point are not known. The sample taken for sequencing was PBMCs or a T cell subset sorted from them (not recorded which).

The CDR3 spells CASSLDEAYEQYF. In DNA form, the CDR3 reads TGTGCCAGCAGTTTAGACGAGGCCTACGAGCAGTACTTC. This rearrangement joins TRBV27 to TRBJ2-7; D is undetermined. The V and J ends lost 2 bases and 2 bases respectively, with 7 bases between them. The CDR3 covers 13 residues. Germline V gene lookup returns CDR1 MNHEY and CDR2 SMNVEV (reference sequence).